Listed below are T cell receptor beta chains from one sample, sequenced in a study of blood T cell repertoires in COVID-19. TCRdb's table, derived via immunoSEQ multiplex PCR, lists solely in-frame clones and lacks some. The table shows around 380,000 clones, with about four fifths occurring only once. The specimen was peripheral blood. These receptors were taken from a human donor with acute or convalescent COVID-19. The donor label of this sample is uncertain. Both conserved end residues are part of each CDR3. The D gene is left open where the match is weak. Rows give clone size only sometimes, using once, few, many, or a class for an expanded clone.

TRBV18	.	.	TRBJ1-4	TGTGCCAGCTCACCCCGAGGGGGGGGATCGAATGAAAAACTGTTTTTT	CASSPRGGGSNEKLFF
TRBV4-1	TRBD2	.	TRBJ2-7	TGCGCCAGCAGCCAAGATTCTACGCGGGGGGCCAGAAACTACGAGCAGTACTTC	CASSQDSTRGARNYEQYF
TRBV5-1	TRBD1	.	TRBJ2-2	TGCGCCAGCAGCCGCGTGGGACAGGGGACCGGGGAGCTGTTTTTT	CASSRVGQGTGELFF
TRBV18	.	.	TRBJ1-6	TGTGCCAGCTCAGAACGGGGACCCCTCCACTTT	CASSERGPLHF
TRBV5-1	TRBD1	.	TRBJ2-1	TGCGCCAGCAGCTTCCCCGGGACAGGGAACAATGAGCAGTTCTTC	CASSFPGTGNNEQFF
TRBV6-2/TRBV6-3	.	.	TRBJ2-3	TGTGCCAGCAGTTACGTCGGTGGCACAGATACGCAGTATTTT	CASSYVGGTDTQYF
TRBV4-2	.	.	TRBJ2-3	TGTGCCAGCAGCCAAGAGGACTCTCAAACGATGTCAGATACGCAGTATTTT	CASSQEDSQTMSDTQYF
TRBV28	.	.	TRBJ1-5	TGTGCCAGCACCAACGGAGGGGGGGGAAACTATCAGCCCCAGCATTTT	CASTNGGGGNYQPQHF
TRBV6-5	TRBD2	.	TRBJ2-2	TGTGCCAGCAGTAGCGGGGACACCGGGGAGCTGTTTTTT	CASSSGDTGELFF
TRBV2	TRBD1	.	TRBJ1-2	TGTGCCAGCAGTCCGGACAGGGGTTATGGCTACACCTTC	CASSPDRGYGYTF
TRBV19	TRBD2	.	TRBJ2-3	TGTGCCAGTAGTCTGAGAGCGGGAGGGCCCGAGGGTGGAACGCAGTATTTT	CASSLRAGGPEGGTQYF
TRBV21-1	.	.	TRBJ1-2	TGTGCCAGCAGCAAAGTCAGGTATTATGGCTACACCTTC	CASSKVRYYGYTF
TRBV7-8	TRBD1	few	TRBJ2-1	TGTGCCAGCAGCTTAGAACAGGGGAATGAGCAGTTCTTC	CASSLEQGNEQFF
TRBV19	TRBD2	.	TRBJ2-5	TGTGCCAGTAGTACCAGGACTAGCGGGAGGGAGACCCAGTACTTC	CASSTRTSGRETQYF
TRBV6-5	.	few	TRBJ1-5	TGTGCCAGCAAAGACAGTACTAGCAATCAGCCCCAGCATTTT	CASKDSTSNQPQHF
TRBV6-4	.	.	TRBJ1-1	TGTGCCAGCCCGCAGGCTTTCTTT	CASPQAFF
TRBV11-2	TRBD1	.	TRBJ1-2	TGTGCCAGCAGTCTCGACAGGGGGCCATCATATGGCTACACCTTC	CASSLDRGPSYGYTF
TRBV29-1	TRBD1	.	TRBJ2-2	TGCAGCGTTGAGGGACAGGGGGCAGGGGAGCTGTTTTTT	CSVEGQGAGELFF
TRBV11-2	.	.	TRBJ2-3	TGTGCCAGCAGCTTAGACAGAACAGATACGCAGTATTTT	CASSLDRTDTQYF
TRBV7-2	TRBD2	.	TRBJ2-3	TGTGCCAGCAGCTTAGCGCAGGTGGCGGGGGGGGCAGATACGCAGTATTTT	CASSLAQVAGGADTQYF
TRBV7-9	TRBD2	.	TRBJ2-1	TGTGCCAGCAGCAAATGGGGACTAGCGGGAGGGCCCAACAATGAGCAGTTCTTC	CASSKWGLAGGPNNEQFF
TRBV5-8	.	.	TRBJ1-3	TGTGCCAGCAGCTTGCGGACAGCCGGAAACACCATATATTTT	CASSLRTAGNTIYF
TRBV7-6	TRBD1	.	TRBJ1-2	TGTGCCAGCAGCGCAGGGACAGGGAGAGGGTACACCTTC	CASSAGTGRGYTF
TRBV12-5	TRBD1	.	TRBJ1-6	TGTGCTAGTGGTTTGGTAAAAGGACAGGGGATAAATTCACCCCTCCACTTT	CASGLVKGQGINSPLHF
TRBV19	.	.	TRBJ1-5	TGTGCCAGTAGGATCTCAGGGCGGGGAGGCAATCAGCCCCAGCATTTT	CASRISGRGGNQPQHF
TRBV10-3	.	once	TRBJ2-7	TGTGCCACCGGAAGTACCGGGACATACCACGAGCAGTACTTC	CATGSTGTYHEQYF
TRBV24-1	.	few	TRBJ2-7	TGTGCCACCAGTGATCGGACTGGGTCCGTTTACGAGCAGTACTTC	CATSDRTGSVYEQYF
TRBV10-1	.	.	TRBJ2-3	TGCGCCAGCGGCAGGAGCAGGGAAAGGGGCACAGATACGCAGTATTTT	CASGRSRERGTDTQYF
TRBV24-1	TRBD1	once	TRBJ1-3	TGTGCCACCAGTGATTCAAAATGTAGGGGGCGACTGGGAAACACCATATATTTT	CATSDSKCRGRLGNTIYF
TRBV7-2	.	.	TRBJ2-2	TGTGCCAGCAGCTTAGTTATTGTAACCGGGGAGCTGTTTTTT	CASSLVIVTGELFF
TRBV25-1	TRBD1	.	TRBJ1-2	TGTGCCAGCACCCAGACAGGGTTTGGAGACTACACCTTC	CASTQTGFGDYTF
TRBV7-8	.	.	TRBJ2-1	TGTGCCAGCAGCCCTAACAGCAATGAGCAGTTCTTC	CASSPNSNEQFF
TRBV5-8	.	few	TRBJ2-1	TGTGCCAGCAGTCCTAATTACAATGAGCAGTTCTTC	CASSPNYNEQFF
TRBV7-2	TRBD2	.	TRBJ2-7	TGTGCCAGCAGCTTAGCGCTATTAGCGGGGGTACCGGCGCACGAGCAGTACTTC	CASSLALLAGVPAHEQYF
TRBV5-6	.	.	TRBJ2-1	TGTGCCAGCAGCTCCCCGACAGGCGTGGGAACGAAGAATGAGCAGTTCTTC	CASSSPTGVGTKNEQFF
TRBV5-6	TRBD1	once	TRBJ1-1	TGTGCCAGCAGTTCATCACAGGGGTTTAACACTGAAGCTTTCTTT	CASSSSQGFNTEAFF
TRBV9	TRBD2	.	TRBJ2-2	TGTGCCAGCAGCGTAGGGCTAGCGGGGGTCACCGGGGAGCTGTTTTTT	CASSVGLAGVTGELFF
TRBV2	.	.	TRBJ1-2	TGTGCCAGCAGTGAAGCAGGCGGAGCCTTCTATGGCTACACCTTC	CASSEAGGAFYGYTF
TRBV30	TRBD1	.	TRBJ2-3	TGTGCCTGGATTGGGCCTCGACAGGGTCGTACGCAGTATTTT	CAWIGPRQGRTQYF
TRBV5-5	.	.	TRBJ1-1	TGTGCCAGCAGCCAGACACAGAACACTGAAGCTTTCTTT	CASSQTQNTEAFF